These 21 T cell receptor beta chains came from one sample sequenced in a study of shared clonotypes between healthy human individuals. Sequenced by immunoSEQ multiplex PCR; TCRdb stores in-frame clones only, minus some. The data contain roughly 2 million clones, about 95% of them singletons. Sequenced: naive CD4+ T cells sorted from blood. Sample subset: CD45RA+ positively selected. The origin of the receptors is a man in his late teens or twenties in good health.

This chain links TRBV2 with TRBJ2-3, with a tentative D call TRBD1 (6 bases). V lost 6 bases and J lost 4, with 11 bases in between. This CDR3 comprises 13 residues. CDR1 is SNHLY and CDR2 is FYNNEI in the germline V gene. CDR3 protein: CASRETGPDTQYF. The CDR3 nucleotides are TGTGCCAGCAGGGAAACAGGGCCAGATACGCAGTATTTT.

The chain joins TRBV28 to TRBJ1-1, with TRBD1 matching over 8 bases. The junction had 8 bases not matched to a gene; V was cut back by 7 bases and J by 1 base. The CDR3 has 15 amino acids. Looked up from germline, CDR1 is MDHEN and CDR2 is SYDVKM. The CDR3 is CASTWDRRGNTEAFF. CDR3 DNA: TGTGCCAGCACCTGGGACAGGCGAGGGAACACTGAAGCTTTCTTT.

The J gene is TRBJ2-2, the V gene TRBV7-2; 7 bases align to TRBD2. V trimming: 5 bases; J trimming: 4 bases; junction bases outside the gene matches: 10. The germline CDR1 and CDR2 sequences are SGHTA and FQGNSA. This CDR3 spans 16 amino acids. In DNA form, the CDR3 reads TGTGCCAGCAGCCTGGGGGGGGTCCCGAGCACCGGGGAGCTGTTTTTT. This sequence encodes CASSLGGVPSTGELFF.

The chain employs TRBV7-2 and TRBJ2-6; 7 positions agree with TRBD2. The CDR3 is made up of 17 amino acids. V lost 4 bases to trimming and J lost 1 base; unmatched junction nucleotides: 7. The germline V gene has CDR1 SGHTA and CDR2 FQGNSA. The DNA of the CDR3 is TGTGCCAGCAGCTCACCGGGGGAGGGATCTGGGGCCAACGTCCTGACTTTC. It is translated as CASSSPGEGSGANVLTF.

The chain recombines TRBV5-1 with TRBJ1-1, with D unresolved. The CDR3 is 13 residues long. Trimming took off 0 bases at V and 8 bases at J, with 11 bases between the two ends. Germline values: CDR1 SGHRS, CDR2 YFSETQ. The chain's CDR3 is CASSLASRDEAFF. The CDR3 nucleotides read TGCGCCAGCAGCTTGGCCTCTCGTGACGAAGCTTTCTTT.

V gene TRBV29-1 combines with J gene TRBJ2-3, with D possibly TRBD1 on 5 matching bases. V was shortened by 3 bases and J by 4 bases, with 8 bases between the two germline ends. The CDR3 sequence is 12 residues long. CDR1 and CDR2 from the germline V gene are SQVTM and ANQGSEA. The CDR3 DNA sequence: TGCAGCGTTGAGTCAGGGTCAGATACGCAGTATTTT. Amino acid sequence: CSVESGSDTQYF.

The V call is TRBV10-2, the J call TRBJ2-1; 9 nucleotides match TRBD1. Germline-derived CDR1 and CDR2 are WSHSY and SAAADI. CDR3 size: 15 residues. Trimming at V came to 3 bases and at J to 5 bases, leaving 5 bases not matched to a gene. DNA of the CDR3: TGCGCCAGCAGTGACGGACAGGGGAGGAACAATGAGCAGTTCTTC. Translation: CASSDGQGRNNEQFF.

This sequence joins TRBV6-1 and TRBJ1-5; D unresolved. Per the germline V gene, CDR1 is MNHNS and CDR2 is SASEGT. CDR3 length: 14 residues. With 5 bases removed from V and 0 bases from J, the gap between germline ends came to 8 bases. Written as DNA, the CDR3 is TGTGCCAGCAGTCCCCCTTATAGCAATCAGCCCCAGCATTTT. Protein: CASSPPYSNQPQHF.

This chain links TRBV5-3 with TRBJ1-6, with 8 bases that match TRBD1. TRBV5-3 counts as an open reading frame of uncertain function. V lost 3 bases to trimming and J lost 9 bases; unmatched junction nucleotides: 8. The CDR3 has 15 amino acids. The CDR3 bases are TGTGCCAGAAGCTCGGGACAGGAACACCGTTCACCCCTCCACTTT. It translates to CARSSGQEHRSPLHF.

The J gene is TRBJ2-2, the V gene TRBV18, with 7 bases matching TRBD1. This CDR3 spans 18 amino acids. The junction had 15 bases not matched to a gene; V was cut back by 3 bases and J by 5 bases. Germline CDR1 is KGHSH and CDR2 is LQKENI. The DNA for the CDR3 is TGTGCCAGCTCACCGGCGTTAGGGGGCGAAAGAGTAACCGGGGAGCTGTTTTTT. This codes for CASSPALGGERVTGELFF.

This clone has just one count. The chain recombines TRBV7-2 with TRBJ1-5; D not resolved. Trimming took 5 bases from V and 8 from J, leaving 16 bases between them. The germline gives CDR1 SGHTA, CDR2 FQGNSA. This CDR3 spans 14 amino acids. CDR3 amino acids: CASSPGGRSEPQHF. Written as DNA, the CDR3 is TGTGCCAGCAGCCCAGGCGGCAGGTCGGAGCCCCAGCATTTT.

The chain has TRBV18 and TRBJ2-7; the match to TRBD1 covers 10 bases. V was clipped by 6 bases and J by 9 bases; unmatched bases: 14. Per germline, CDR1 KGHSH and CDR2 LQKENI. The CDR3 extends over 15 amino acids. CDR3: CASSPGGTGVRGQYF. The CDR3 DNA reads TGTGCCAGCTCTCCCGGCGGGACAGGGGTCCGCGGGCAGTACTTC. Supplemented by reference TRBV18 and TRBJ2-7, the full variable domain reads NAGVMQNPRHLVRRRGQEARLRCSPMKGHSHVYWYRQLPEEGLKFMVYLQKENIIDESGMPKERFSAEFPKEGPSILRIQQVVRGDSAAYFCASSPGGTGVRGQYFGPGTRLTVT.

The chain uses TRBV18 and TRBJ1-6, with a weak D call TRBD1 (6 bases). Germline V gene sequence: CDR1 KGHSH, CDR2 LQKENI. The V end lost 0 bases, the J end lost 11 bases, and 14 bases lay between the germline ends. This CDR3 comprises 15 residues. CDR3 sequence: CASSPPEGEGTPLHF. The CDR3 DNA follows: TGTGCCAGCTCACCACCGGAGGGGGAAGGGACACCCCTCCACTTT. The full variable domain, with the rest looked up from reference TRBV18 and TRBJ1-6, is NAGVMQNPRHLVRRRGQEARLRCSPMKGHSHVYWYRQLPEEGLKFMVYLQKENIIDESGMPKERFSAEFPKEGPSILRIQQVVRGDSAAYFCASSPPEGEGTPLHFGNGTRLTVT.

The chain employs TRBV18 and TRBJ2-2; D unclear. The V gene's germline CDR1 is KGHSH and CDR2 LQKENI. Trimming pared 3 bases from V and 6 bases from J, leaving 11 bases between. CDR3 length: 14 amino acids. CDR3 nucleotides: TGTGCCAGCTCACCCGGGTCAACCGCCGGGGAGCTGTTTTTT. Translation gives CASSPGSTAGELFF.

Of note for this clone: One end of the junction fails to match germline, which may point to a read error. This rearrangement joins TRBV5-4 to TRBJ1-1; D is undetermined. The CDR3 is 13 amino acids. Germline V gene data show CDR1 as SGHNT and CDR2 as YYREEE (reference sequence). The CDR3 bases are TGTACCAGCTCTCGGGAAAGTATGACTGAAGCTTTCTTT. Protein product: CTSSRESMTEAFF.

The chain is built from TRBV6-5 and TRBJ2-1, with 10 bases lining up with TRBD1. Germline V gene data show CDR1 as MNHEY and CDR2 as SVGAGI. The CDR3 spans 15 residues. With 2 bases clipped from V and 8 bases from J, the junction kept 6 bases outside the gene matches. CDR3 nucleotides: TGTGCCAGCAGTTACCGGGACAGGGGTTACGATGAGCAGTTCTTC. Protein sequence: CASSYRDRGYDEQFF.

J is TRBJ2-7 and V is TRBV21-1. TRBV21-1 is designated a pseudogene. The CDR3 contains 15 residues. The CDR3 here is CASSKMWTEGDEQYF. The CDR3 DNA reads TGTGCCAGCAGCAAGATGTGGACGGAAGGAGACGAGCAGTACTTC.

The V call is TRBV27, the J call TRBJ2-3; D is ambiguous. The CDR3 is 14 amino acids. Trimming cost V 7 bases and J 0 bases, with 11 bases left between them. CDR1 and CDR2 from the germline V gene are MNHEY and SMNVEV (reference sequence). The CDR3 region is CASTPLASTDTQYF. The CDR3 DNA reads as TGTGCCAGCACCCCCTTGGCTAGCACAGATACGCAGTATTTT.

As to this clone: Possible read error: a much larger clone is one base away. This CDR3 is also generated by other DNA sequences in the sample. V is TRBV28 and J is TRBJ2-7, with D perhaps TRBD2 (5 bases). CDR1 MDHEN and CDR2 SYDVKM come from the germline V gene. V lost 3 bases to trimming and J lost 0 bases, with 6 bases between them. This CDR3 has 13 amino acids. The CDR3: CASSLGSSYEQYF. In nucleotides, the CDR3 is TGTGCCAGCAGTTTGGGGAGCTCCTACGAGCAGTACTTC. The full variable domain, in which reference TRBV28 and TRBJ2-7 provide the parts outside the CDR3, is DVKVTQSSRYLVKRTGEKVFLECVQDMDHENMFWYRQDPGLGLRLIYFSYDVKMKEKGDIPEGYSVSREKKERFSLILESASTNQTSMYLCASSLGSSYEQYFGPGTRLTVT.

Turning to this clone: At one boundary the junction diverges from the germline segment, which might be a read error. The genes are TRBV9 and TRBJ2-7; D uncertain. This CDR3 is 9 amino acids long. CDR1 SGDLS and CDR2 YYNGEE come from the germline V gene. CDR3 loop: CARYYVQYF. The CDR3 nucleotides read TGTGCCAGGTACTACGTGCAGTACTTC.

This clone showed up just once. This sequence joins TRBV5-6 and TRBJ2-2, with D possibly being TRBD2 (5 bases). The CDR3 covers 17 residues. CDR1 and CDR2 from the germline V gene are SGHDT and YYEEEE. Trimming left V 4 bases short and J 1 base short, with 17 bases between. The CDR3, as DNA: TGTGCCAGCAGCCTTTCTACGCCTAGCAGGAACACCGGGGAGCTGTTTTTT. This translates into CASSLSTPSRNTGELFF. Complete variable domain (other parts from reference TRBV5-6 and TRBJ2-2): DAGVTQSPTHLIKTRGQQVTLRCSPKSGHDTVSWYQQALGQGPQFIFQYYEEEERQRGNFPDRFSGHQFPNYSSELNVNALLLGDSALYLCASSLSTPSRNTGELFFGEGSRLTVL.